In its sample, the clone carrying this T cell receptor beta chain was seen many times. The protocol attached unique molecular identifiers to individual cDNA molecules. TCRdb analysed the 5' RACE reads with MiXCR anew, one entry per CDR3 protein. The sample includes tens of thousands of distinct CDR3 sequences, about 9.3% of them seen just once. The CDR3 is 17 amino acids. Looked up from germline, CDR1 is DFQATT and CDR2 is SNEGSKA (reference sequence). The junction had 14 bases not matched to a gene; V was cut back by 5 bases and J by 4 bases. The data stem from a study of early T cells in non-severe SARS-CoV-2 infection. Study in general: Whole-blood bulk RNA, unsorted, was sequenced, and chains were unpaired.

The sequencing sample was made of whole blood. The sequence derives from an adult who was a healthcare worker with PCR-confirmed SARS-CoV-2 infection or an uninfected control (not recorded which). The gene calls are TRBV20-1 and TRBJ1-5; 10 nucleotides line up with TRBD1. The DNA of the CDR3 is TGCAGTGCTTCTCGGACAGGGGGTTATTGGGGTAATCAGCCCCAGCATTTT. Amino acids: CSASRTGGYWGNQPQHF.